The source of this T cell receptor beta chain is a study of T cells in Graves' hyperthyroidism and ophthalmopathy. Germline CDR1 reads SGHNT; CDR2 reads YYREEE (reference sequence). This CDR3 has 17 residues. V gave up 4 bases and J gave up 0 bases, with 16 bases separating them. The TCR beta CDR3 regions underwent amplification using RNA transcripts as the source. HTBI primers were used for first-round RT-PCR of the TCR CDR3. Using its own MiXCR run on the multiplex PCR reads, TCRdb lists one record per CDR3 protein. Among 450,000 to 700,000 distinct CDR3 sequences, more than 45% were seen once, and the ten largest hold roughly 20%.

The sequencing input was peripheral blood or thyroid tissue (not recorded which). The J gene is TRBJ1-4, the V gene TRBV5-4; D might be TRBD1 (5 bases). This receptor was identified in an adult woman with Graves' disease, either hyperthyroidism or ophthalmopathy (not recorded which). CDR3 sequence reads: CASSRRDSYTTNEKLFF. Here the CDR3 DNA reads TGTGCCAGCAGCCGCCGGGACTCCTACACAACTAATGAAAAACTGTTTTTT.